One sample yielded the 31 T cell receptor beta chains listed below, sequenced in a study of T cells after yellow fever vaccination. MiXCR, applied by TCRdb to the 5' RACE reads, yields one record per CDR3 protein. The table records hundreds of thousands of distinct CDR3 sequences, approximately 3.9% of them present only once. Here the sequenced sample was PBMCs, taken on the day of the yellow fever booster vaccination. All receptors derive from a man younger than 30 who received the YFV17D yellow fever vaccine.

This chain uses TRBV6-2 or TRBV6-3 with TRBJ2-3; TRBD1 aligns across 7 bases. This CDR3 region has 17 residues. CDR1 and CDR2 (germline): MNHEY, SVGEGT. V shed 5 bases, J shed 3 bases, and the junction held 14 bases outside the gene matches. The CDR3 here is CASSLPGQEYKTDTQYF. The DNA for the CDR3 is TGTGCCAGCAGTCTCCCAGGACAGGAGTACAAAACAGATACGCAGTATTTT.

This clonotype was seen more than once but under ten times. The V call is TRBV5-1, the J call TRBJ2-1; D might be TRBD1 (5 bases). Germline loops: CDR1 SGHRS, CDR2 YFSETQ. The V end was cut by 4 bases, the J end by 13 bases, with 15 bases between. The CDR3 spans 12 residues. CDR3 sequence reads: CASSPQGRIQFF. CDR3 nucleotide sequence: TGCGCCAGCAGCCCCCAGGGCAGGATCCAGTTCTTC.

This clonotype was picked up one time. This may come from a read error, since a much larger clone is one base off. Because the CDR3 is missing its conserved closing phenylalanine or tryptophan, this is likely a read error. The chain has TRBV7-6 and TRBJ2-5; perhaps TRBD2 as D (6 bases). This CDR3 is built from 15 residues. CDR1 SGHVS and CDR2 FNYEAQ come from the germline V gene. V was pared by 0 bases and J by 5 bases, with 13 bases between. The CDR3 region is CASSLAQSSGETQYL. In DNA form, the CDR3 reads TGTGCCAGCAGCTTAGCGCAGTCCAGCGGGGAGACCCAGTACCTC.

This clonotype came up many times. The rearrangement links TRBV5-1 to TRBJ1-2; 8 nucleotides agree with TRBD1. V shed 2 bases, J shed 7 bases, and the junction held 10 bases outside the gene matches. The CDR3 runs 15 residues. CDR1 and CDR2 (germline): SGHRS, YFSETQ. CDR3 loop: CASSFSSDREGGYTF. In DNA, the CDR3 is TGCGCCAGCAGCTTTTCATCGGACAGGGAAGGTGGCTACACCTTC.

This clonotype was picked up a small number of times. The genes are TRBV25-1 and TRBJ2-1, with D hard to call. This CDR3 is 10 amino acids long. From germline, CDR1 is MGHDK and CDR2 SYGVNS. V lost 2 bases, J lost 10 bases, and 3 bases lay in between. The CDR3 nucleotides read TGTGCCAGCAGTGAAGAGGAGCAGTTCTTC. Protein: CASSEEEQFF. The whole variable domain, filled in from reference TRBV25-1 and TRBJ2-1, reads EADIYQTPRYLVIGTGKKITLECSQTMGHDKMYWYQQDPGMELHLIHYSYGVNSTEKGDLSSESTVSRIRTEHFPLTLESARPSHTSQYLCASSEEEQFFGPGTRLTVL.

This clonotype has ten or more counts. The chain carries TRBV29-1 and TRBJ2-3, with D possibly TRBD2 on 6 matching bases. This CDR3 comprises 12 residues. Trimming took off 8 bases at V and 8 bases at J, with 17 bases between the two ends. The germline V gene has CDR1 SQVTM and CDR2 ANQGSEA. CDR3 protein: CSPWDLLGTQYF. The CDR3 nucleotides are TGCAGCCCCTGGGACTTGCTCGGTACGCAGTATTTT.

This clonotype has at least ten counts. The chain has TRBV7-2 and TRBJ1-1; no firm D call. The V gene lost 3 bases and the J gene lost 4 bases, with 6 bases spanning the gap. This CDR3 spans 12 amino acids. In germline, CDR1 is SGHTA, CDR2 FQGNSA. The CDR3 loop reads CASSFFGTEAFF. The CDR3 DNA is TGTGCCAGCAGCTTTTTCGGCACTGAAGCTTTCTTT. Combining the CDR3 with reference TRBV7-2 and TRBJ1-1 gives the whole variable domain GAGVSQSPSNKVTEKGKDVELRCDPISGHTALYWYRQSLGQGLEFLIYFQGNSAPDKSGLPSDRFSAERTGGSVSTLTIQRTQQEDSAVYLCASSFFGTEAFFGQGTRLTVV.

This clonotype was counted ten times or more. The V call is TRBV6-5, the J call TRBJ1-4; D ambiguous. The CDR3 is 12 residues long. Germline V gene lookup returns CDR1 MNHEY and CDR2 SVGAGI. V lost 6 bases, J lost 6 bases, and 8 bases lay in between. CDR3 sequence: CASRDLHEKLFF. In DNA form, the CDR3 reads TGTGCCAGCAGGGACTTACATGAAAAACTGTTTTTT.

In this sample, this clonotype turned up many times. The chain recombines TRBV6-5 with TRBJ2-7, with no clear D. V lost 2 bases to trimming and J lost 0 bases, with 8 bases between them. Germline V CDR1 and CDR2: MNHEY, SVGAGI. This CDR3 is 14 amino acids long. This CDR3 is CASSYEVSSYEQYV. The CDR3 DNA sequence: TGTGCCAGCAGTTACGAAGTTAGCTCCTACGAGCAGTACGTC.

The chain recombines TRBV30 with TRBJ2-1; TRBD1 might be the D (6 bases). This CDR3 spans 13 amino acids. Trimming left V 4 bases short and J 7 bases short, with 14 bases between. Germline lookup yields CDR1 GTSNPN and CDR2 SVGIG (reference sequence). This CDR3 is CAWIPGGGNEQFF. In nucleotides, the CDR3 is TGTGCCTGGATCCCTGGGGGCGGGAATGAGCAGTTCTTC.

The J gene is TRBJ1-2, the V gene TRBV11-2; D gene unclear. V lost 7 bases to trimming and J lost 4 bases, with 19 bases between them. The CDR3 is 15 amino acids. From germline, CDR1 is SGHAT and CDR2 FQNNGV. The CDR3, as DNA: TGTGCCAGCATGTCACTATCAGGACGCTTCTATGGCTACACCTTC. Encoded protein: CASMSLSGRFYGYTF.

This clonotype was observed a few times. The CDR3: CASSQTTTDTQYF. The CDR3, as DNA: TGTGCCAGCAGCCAAACCACCACAGATACGCAGTATTTT. V gene TRBV12-3 or TRBV12-4 combines with J gene TRBJ2-3; D is unresolved. The V end lost 6 bases, the J end lost 2 bases, and 9 bases lay between the germline ends. CDR3 length equals 13 residues.

This clonotype was seen many times. V usage is TRBV6-6 and J usage is TRBJ2-3; 8 positions match TRBD1. Germline CDR1 MNHNY, CDR2 SVGAGI (reference sequence). The V gene end was trimmed by 2 bases and the J gene end by 5 bases; junction bases not matched to a gene: 15. This CDR3 is 18 amino acids long. The CDR3 region has the DNA TGTGCCAGCAGTTACCGATCAATTTCAGGACAGGGTGGAGATACGCAGTATTTT. Translation gives CASSYRSISGQGGDTQYF.

This clonotype was counted ten times or more. The chain links TRBV5-6 to TRBJ2-3; no clear D. Per germline, CDR1 SGHDT and CDR2 YYEEEE. V was trimmed by 4 bases and J by 1 base, leaving 13 bases between them. This CDR3 spans 15 amino acids. CDR3 bases: TGTGCCAGCAGCCCGCCACCTCGGGGCACAGATACGCAGTATTTT. It encodes CASSPPPRGTDTQYF.

This clonotype was found a few times. J is TRBJ2-1 and V is TRBV5-1; 10 bases align to TRBD2. The CDR3 has 16 amino acids. Losses at the gene ends were 4 bases for V and 7 bases for J; bases not matched to a gene: 11. The germline V gene encodes CDR1 SGHRS and CDR2 YFSETQ. CDR3 in amino acids: CASSPLGAGGMNEQFF. The CDR3 coding sequence is TGCGCCAGCAGCCCCCTCGGAGCGGGGGGGATGAATGAGCAGTTCTTC.

This clonotype has at least ten counts. V usage is TRBV20-1 and J usage is TRBJ2-3; maybe TRBD2 (5 bases). The V end lost 5 bases, the J end lost 4 bases, and 10 bases lay between the germline ends. The germline gives CDR1 DFQATT, CDR2 SNEGSKA (reference sequence). The CDR3 has 12 residues. The CDR3 sequence is CSAHGRADTQYF. In nucleotides, the CDR3 is TGCAGTGCTCATGGGCGGGCAGATACGCAGTATTTT.

Many counts were recorded for this clonotype. The chain has TRBV2 and TRBJ1-1; D not certain. The CDR3 consists of 13 residues. V lost 4 bases and J lost 1, with 7 bases in between. In germline, CDR1 is SNHLY, CDR2 FYNNEI. Written as DNA, the CDR3 is TGTGCCAGCAGTGTGGCGGAGAACACTGAAGCTTTCTTT. It yields the protein CASSVAENTEAFF.

This clonotype was recorded many times. V gene TRBV21-1 combines with J gene TRBJ2-7; TRBD1 is the table's D call and was not checked against the DNA. TRBV21-1 constitutes a pseudogene. The CDR3 loop spans 16 amino acids. The CDR3 sequence is CASSKDRERMTYEQYV. The CDR3 coding sequence is TGTGCCAGCAGCAAAGATCGGGAACGGATGACCTACGAGCAGTACGTC.

This clonotype showed up just a few times. The rearrangement joins TRBV12-3 or TRBV12-4 to TRBJ1-5; TRBD1 is a possible D gene (5 bases). Trimming removed 2 bases at V and 6 bases at J, with 14 bases between. This CDR3 is built from 15 residues. The CDR3 loop is CASSLRQRNGQPQHF. The CDR3 coding sequence is TGTGCCAGCAGTTTACGACAGAGAAACGGTCAGCCCCAGCATTTT.

This clonotype was counted at least ten times. The CDR3 sequence is CASSLGSAGSTDTQYF. As DNA, the CDR3 is TGCGCCAGCAGCTTGGGCTCGGCAGGGTCCACAGATACGCAGTATTTT. The chain combines TRBV5-1 with TRBJ2-3; D possibly corresponds to TRBD1 (5 bases). Germline V gene sequence: CDR1 SGHRS, CDR2 YFSETQ. Trimming shortened V by 0 bases and J by 2 bases, and 13 bases separated the two germline ends. The CDR3 totals 16 residues.

This clonotype was seen at least ten times. The V and J genes are TRBV10-3 and TRBJ1-2; D may be TRBD1 (6 bases). The CDR3 is 16 amino acids. The V gene lost 4 bases and the J gene lost 6 bases, with 21 bases spanning the gap. Per the germline V gene, CDR1 is ENHRY and CDR2 is SYGVKD. CDR3 region: CAISARGGLRRDGYTF. CDR3 in DNA: TGTGCCATCAGTGCCCGGGGGGGGCTCCGACGGGATGGCTACACCTTC.

The genes are TRBV9 and TRBJ1-6; D ambiguous. Trimming cost V 4 bases and J 5 bases, with 10 bases left between them. Germline CDR1 SGDLS, CDR2 YYNGEE. The CDR3 sequence is 14 residues long. The CDR3 coding sequence is TGTGCCAGCAGCCGGGAAGCGGATAATTCACCCCTCCACTTT. Amino acids: CASSREADNSPLHF.

This clonotype appeared a few times. The V call is TRBV18, the J call TRBJ2-5; D not resolved. Germline assignment: CDR1 KGHSH and CDR2 LQKENI. Trimming took off 5 bases at V and 2 bases at J, with 9 bases between the two ends. CDR3 length: 13 amino acids. The CDR3 here is CASSGSEQETQYF. The CDR3 DNA follows: TGTGCCAGCTCAGGTTCGGAACAAGAGACCCAGTACTTC. The full variable domain, in which reference TRBV18 and TRBJ2-5 provide the parts outside the CDR3, is NAGVMQNPRHLVRRRGQEARLRCSPMKGHSHVYWYRQLPEEGLKFMVYLQKENIIDESGMPKERFSAEFPKEGPSILRIQQVVRGDSAAYFCASSGSEQETQYFGPGTRLLVL.

This clonotype has at least ten counts. V and J are TRBV6-2 or TRBV6-3 and TRBJ1-2; 7 nucleotides line up with TRBD1. J lost 4 bases, V lost 7 bases, and 15 bases had no gene match. CDR1 MNHEY and CDR2 SVGEGT come from the germline V gene. The CDR3 sequence is 16 residues long. In DNA form, the CDR3 reads TGTGCCAGCAACCTCGGGGGGACAGATACCCTCTATGGCTACACCTTC. It yields the protein CASNLGGTDTLYGYTF.

There are a few counts of this clonotype. The chain joins TRBV5-4 to TRBJ1-2, with TRBD1 matching over 9 bases. CDR3 length: 12 amino acids. Trimming took 5 bases from V and 7 from J; bases not matched to a gene: 3. Looked up from germline, CDR1 is SGHNT and CDR2 is YYREEE (reference sequence). The CDR3: CASRQGAVGYTF. The CDR3 DNA is TGTGCCAGCAGACAGGGGGCAGTTGGCTACACCTTC.

This clonotype was recorded at least ten times. This chain uses TRBV5-1 with TRBJ1-1, with D possibly being TRBD1 (5 bases). The V gene's germline CDR1 is SGHRS and CDR2 YFSETQ. This CDR3 has 13 residues. Trimming left V 10 bases short and J 3 bases short, with 16 bases between. In DNA form, the CDR3 reads TGCGCCGGCTCCGGGACTGTGGACACTGAAGCTTTCTTT. Encoded protein: CAGSGTVDTEAFF.

Many counts were recorded for this clonotype. This rearrangement joins TRBV7-3 to TRBJ1-6; D not resolved. V was cut by 2 bases and J by 10 bases, with 12 bases left in between. The CDR3 is made up of 14 amino acids. Germline lookup yields CDR1 SGHTA and CDR2 FQGTGA. The CDR3 coding sequence is TGTGCCAGCAGCTTACTAGCTGTCGGGTCACCCCTCCACTTT. It translates to CASSLLAVGSPLHF.

V usage is TRBV30 and J usage is TRBJ1-5; 12 nucleotides agree with TRBD1. The CDR3 totals 16 residues. With 2 bases clipped from V and 3 bases from J, the junction kept 5 bases outside the gene matches. CDR1 GTSNPN and CDR2 SVGIG come from the germline V gene (reference sequence). The CDR3 protein is CAWSSGTGGPNQPQHF. In DNA form, the CDR3 reads TGTGCCTGGAGTTCCGGGACAGGGGGCCCCAATCAGCCCCAGCATTTT.

The rearrangement uses TRBV4-1 and TRBJ1-2, with 7 bases aligning to TRBD1. The V segment lost 0 bases and the J segment 4 bases; nucleotides outside the gene matches: 5. The germline V gene encodes CDR1 MGHRA and CDR2 YSYEKL. The CDR3 loop spans 15 amino acids. The CDR3 DNA sequence: TGCGCCAGCAGCCAAGATACAGGGGAGGCCTATGGCTACACCTTC. Encoded protein: CASSQDTGEAYGYTF.

The rearrangement uses TRBV6-1 and TRBJ2-1, with 7 bases identical to TRBD2. The germline gives CDR1 MNHNS, CDR2 SASEGT. The CDR3 is 14 amino acids. V lost 6 bases and J lost 12; bases outside the gene matches: 14. Written as DNA, the CDR3 is TGTGCCAGCAGCAGGTTCCAGCGGGGTCTTATGCAGTTCTTC. It codes for CASSRFQRGLMQFF.

This clonotype has at least ten counts. This sequence joins TRBV20-1 and TRBJ2-3; the D is unclear. The CDR3 runs 13 residues. The germline gives CDR1 DFQATT, CDR2 SNEGSKA (reference sequence). The V end was cut by 1 base, the J end by 2 bases, with 7 bases between. This chain's CDR3 is CSARARLTDTQYF. DNA of the CDR3: TGCAGTGCTAGAGCACGGCTCACAGATACGCAGTATTTT.